This T cell receptor beta chain originates from a study of CD8 T cells in ankylosing spondylitis. Germline assignment: CDR1 MNHEY and CDR2 SVGEGT. There are 15 residues in the CDR3. Trimming removed 5 bases from V and 2 bases from J, with 14 bases in between. To note about this clonotype: Its specificity is not known.

Molecular-barcoded quantitative 5'-RACE produced these TCR beta libraries. TCRdb used MiXCR to reprocess the 5' RACE reads, holding one entry per CDR3 protein. Of a few hundred thousand distinct CDR3 sequences in the sample, around 18% were seen once. Notes on the study in general: In ankylosing spondylitis blood, a motif of 7 to 9 highly homologous TCR beta variants appeared characteristic. Some motif variants were previously reported in reactive arthritis synovial fluid and blood.

The material sequenced was blood, either unsorted or a sorted T cell fraction (not recorded which). The chain has TRBV6-2 or TRBV6-3 and TRBJ2-3; possible D gene TRBD1, 6 bases. The receptor was isolated from a male donor with ankylosing spondylitis. CDR3 sequence reads: CASSPFDRLTDTQYF. The CDR3 DNA follows: TGTGCCAGCAGTCCTTTTGACAGGCTCACAGATACGCAGTATTTT.